This T cell receptor (beta chain) is drawn from a study of T cell responses to AZD1222 COVID-19 vaccine. This clone has more than one count but fewer than ten. The antigen is unknown. CDR1 and CDR2 (germline): SEHNR, FQNEAQ (reference sequence). The length of the CDR3 is 15 residues. Deletions cut 5 bases from V and 5 bases from J, with 18 bases between. Assay: immunoSEQ multiplex PCR; the TCRdb copy retains only in-frame clones and omits some. The data show fewer than 50,000 clones, around three quarters seen once. Notes on the study in general: Spike-specific TCR repertoires showed rising breadth and depth after two AZD1222 doses.

Sequencing used peripheral blood, obtained 28 days after the second dose of the MenACWY control vaccine. The receptor comes from an adult who received the MenACWY meningococcal vaccine as a control. V is TRBV7-9 and J is TRBJ1-1; D is uncertain. In nucleotides, the CDR3 is TGTGCCAGCAGCCAGACCACAGAGGGAAGGACTGAAGCTTTCTTT. Protein: CASSQTTEGRTEAFF.